The clone carrying this TCR beta chain turned up a few times. Next came a second PCR, run for 7 to 11 cycles, which used a sample-barcoded 5' primer along with a J-beta primer mix. TCRdb recomputed calls from the 5' RACE reads with MiXCR, one row per CDR3 protein. The repertoire holds hundreds of thousands of distinct CDR3 sequences, approximately 60% seen once, with 20% to 30% in the top ten. Germline loops: CDR1 MNHEY, CDR2 SMNVEV (reference sequence). This CDR3 is 15 amino acids long. With V trimmed by 4 bases and J by 5 bases, 7 bases remained unmatched. These data originate in a study of blood T cells in healthy people across ages.

The TCR was taken from a man aged 35-49 years in good health. The rearrangement joins TRBV27 to TRBJ2-5; 10 nucleotides agree with TRBD2. The material sequenced was blood. CDR3 DNA sequence: TGTGCCAGCAGTTCGACTCTAGCGGGAGAGGAGACCCAGTACTTC. Its translation: CASSSTLAGEETQYF.